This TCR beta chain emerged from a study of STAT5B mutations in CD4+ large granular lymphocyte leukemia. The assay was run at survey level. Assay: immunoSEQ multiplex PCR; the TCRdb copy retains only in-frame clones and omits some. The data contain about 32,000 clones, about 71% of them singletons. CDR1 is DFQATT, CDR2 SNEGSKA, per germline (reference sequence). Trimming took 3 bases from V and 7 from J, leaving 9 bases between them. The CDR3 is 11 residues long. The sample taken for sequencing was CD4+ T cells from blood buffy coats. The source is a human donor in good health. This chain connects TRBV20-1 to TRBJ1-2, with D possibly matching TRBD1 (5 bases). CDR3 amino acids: CSARGQIGYTF. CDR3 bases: TGCAGTGCTAGGGGGCAGATTGGCTACACCTTC.